This T cell receptor beta chain was sequenced in a study of blood T cell repertoires in COVID-19. About the study: Specimens from acute and convalescent COVID-19 originated in the United States, Italy and Spain.

Participants came from about two dozen US areas, aged about 18 to 89 years. Categorization into cohorts depended on clinical history that participants reported. Original processing notes: Cell counts per sample came from amplifying reference gene primers. Data came from immunoSEQ multiplex PCR; TCRdb stores just in-frame clones and leaves some out. V and J calls and clone size come straight from that table; D and trimming were deduced from the DNA. Of roughly 400,000 clones detected, around nine tenths appear once; the ten largest clones hold roughly 1.4%. Germline CDR1 is SGDLS and CDR2 is YYNGEE. The CDR3 totals 17 residues. J gave up 2 bases and V 0 bases, and 7 bases lay outside the gene matches.

Specimen: PBMCs or T cells enriched from blood (not recorded which). V is TRBV9 and J is TRBJ2-3, with 9 bases aligning to TRBD2. The sequence was obtained from a woman younger than 35 who had been exposed to COVID-19. CDR3: CASSVAPSGANTDTQYF. The DNA for the CDR3 is TGTGCCAGCAGCGTAGCTCCTAGCGGGGCCAACACAGATACGCAGTATTTT.